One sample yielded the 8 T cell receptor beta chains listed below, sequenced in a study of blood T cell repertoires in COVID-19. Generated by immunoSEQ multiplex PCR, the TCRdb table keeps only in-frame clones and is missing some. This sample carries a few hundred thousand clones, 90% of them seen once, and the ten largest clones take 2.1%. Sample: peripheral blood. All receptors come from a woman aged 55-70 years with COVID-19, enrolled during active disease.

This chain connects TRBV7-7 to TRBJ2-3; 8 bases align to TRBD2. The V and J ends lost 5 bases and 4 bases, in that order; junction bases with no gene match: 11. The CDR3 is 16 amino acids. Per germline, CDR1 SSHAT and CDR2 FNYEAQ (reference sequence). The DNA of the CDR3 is TGTGCCAGCAGCAACGGGGCGGGGGGCCCCGCAGATACGCAGTATTTT. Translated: CASSNGAGGPADTQYF.

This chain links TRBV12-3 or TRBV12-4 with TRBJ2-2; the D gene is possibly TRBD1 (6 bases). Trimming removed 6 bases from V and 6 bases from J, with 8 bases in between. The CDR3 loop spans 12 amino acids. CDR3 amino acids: CASSSGAGELFF. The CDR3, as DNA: TGTGCCAGCAGCTCAGGGGCCGGGGAGCTGTTTTTT.

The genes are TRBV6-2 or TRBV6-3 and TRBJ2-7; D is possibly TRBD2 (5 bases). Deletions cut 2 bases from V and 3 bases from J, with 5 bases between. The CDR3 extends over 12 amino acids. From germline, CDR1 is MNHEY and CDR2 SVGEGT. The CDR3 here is CASSYRDYEQYF. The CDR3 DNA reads TGTGCCAGCAGTTACCGGGACTACGAGCAGTACTTC.

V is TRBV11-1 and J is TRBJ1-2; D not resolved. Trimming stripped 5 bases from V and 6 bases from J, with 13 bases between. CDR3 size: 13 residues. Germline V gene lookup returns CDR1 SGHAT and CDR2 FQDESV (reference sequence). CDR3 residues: CASSLRGLDGYTF. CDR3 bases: TGTGCCAGCAGCCTCCGCGGACTGGATGGCTACACCTTC.

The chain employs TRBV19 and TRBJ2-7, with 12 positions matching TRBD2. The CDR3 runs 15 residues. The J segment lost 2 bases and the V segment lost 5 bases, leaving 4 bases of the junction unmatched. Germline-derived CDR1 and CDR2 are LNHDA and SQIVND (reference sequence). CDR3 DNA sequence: TGTGCCAGTAGTGCTAGCGGGGGGGCCGCCTACGAGCAGTACTTC. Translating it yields CASSASGGAAYEQYF.

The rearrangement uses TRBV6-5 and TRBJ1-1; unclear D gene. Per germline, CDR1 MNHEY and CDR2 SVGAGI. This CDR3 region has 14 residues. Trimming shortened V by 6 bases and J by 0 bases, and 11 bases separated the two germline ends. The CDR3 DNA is TGTGCCAGCAGCTTACAGATAATGAACACTGAAGCTTTCTTT. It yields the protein CASSLQIMNTEAFF.

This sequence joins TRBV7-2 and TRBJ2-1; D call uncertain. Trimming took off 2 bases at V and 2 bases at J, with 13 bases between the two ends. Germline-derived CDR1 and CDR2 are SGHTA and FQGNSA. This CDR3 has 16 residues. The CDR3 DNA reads TGTGCCAGCAGCTTAATGTCGGCTAGAGCCTACAATGAGCAGTTCTTC. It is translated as CASSLMSARAYNEQFF.

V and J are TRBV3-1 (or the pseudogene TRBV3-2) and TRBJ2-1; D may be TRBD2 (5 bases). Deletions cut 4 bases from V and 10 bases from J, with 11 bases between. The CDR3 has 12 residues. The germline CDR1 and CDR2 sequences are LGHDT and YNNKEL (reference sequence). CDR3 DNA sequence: TGTGCCAGCAGCCCCCTACTAGGGGAGCAGTTCTTC. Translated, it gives CASSPLLGEQFF.